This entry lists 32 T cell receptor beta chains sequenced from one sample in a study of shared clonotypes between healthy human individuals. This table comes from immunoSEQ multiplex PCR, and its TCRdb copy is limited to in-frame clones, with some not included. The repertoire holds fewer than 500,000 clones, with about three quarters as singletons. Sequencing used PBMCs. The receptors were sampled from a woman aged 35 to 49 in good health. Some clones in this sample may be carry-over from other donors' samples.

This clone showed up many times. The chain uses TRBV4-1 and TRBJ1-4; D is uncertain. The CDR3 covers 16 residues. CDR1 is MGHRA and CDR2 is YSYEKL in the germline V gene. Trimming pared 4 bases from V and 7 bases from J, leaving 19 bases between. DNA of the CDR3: TGCGCCAGCAGCCCGAAGGGCGGGAATGGAGGTGAAAAACTGTTTTTT. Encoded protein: CASSPKGGNGGEKLFF.

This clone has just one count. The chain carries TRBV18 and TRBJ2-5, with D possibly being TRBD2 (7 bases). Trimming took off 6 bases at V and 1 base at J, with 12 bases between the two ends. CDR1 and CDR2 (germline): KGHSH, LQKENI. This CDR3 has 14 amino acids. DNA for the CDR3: TGTGCCAGCTCCTTGGGGGGGCCCCAAGAGACCCAGTACTTC. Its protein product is CASSLGGPQETQYF.

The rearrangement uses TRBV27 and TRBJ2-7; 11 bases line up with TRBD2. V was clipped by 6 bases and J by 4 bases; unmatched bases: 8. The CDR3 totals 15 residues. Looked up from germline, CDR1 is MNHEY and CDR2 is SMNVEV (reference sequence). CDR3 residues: CASRGTSGSWYEQYF. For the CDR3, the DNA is TGTGCCAGCAGGGGAACTAGCGGGAGCTGGTACGAGCAGTACTTC.

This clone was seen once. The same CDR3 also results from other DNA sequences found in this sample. CDR3 sequence (DNA): TGTGCCAGCAGCGTAGCGGGTGCAACTAATGAAAAACTGTTTTTT. As protein: CASSVAGATNEKLFF. The chain employs TRBV9 and TRBJ1-4; D is undetermined. This CDR3 spans 15 amino acids. V was pared by 0 bases and J by 0 bases, with 6 bases between. CDR1 is SGDLS and CDR2 is YYNGEE in the germline V gene. Full variable domain (rest looked up from reference TRBV9 and TRBJ1-4): DSGVTQTPKHLITATGQRVTLRCSPRSGDLSVYWYQQSLDQGLQFLIQYYNGEERAKGNILERFSAQQFPDLHSELNLSSLELGDSALYFCASSVAGATNEKLFFGSGTQLSVL.

CDR3 sequence (DNA): TGTGCCAGCAGTTACAGGGGACGCGGGGGCAACACTGAAGCTTTCTTT. Its translation is CASSYRGRGGNTEAFF. The J gene is TRBJ1-1, the V gene TRBV6-6, with D maybe TRBD1 (6 bases). V lost 2 bases and J lost 2, with 15 bases in between. The length of the CDR3 is 16 residues. Per germline, CDR1 MNHNY and CDR2 SVGAGI (reference sequence).

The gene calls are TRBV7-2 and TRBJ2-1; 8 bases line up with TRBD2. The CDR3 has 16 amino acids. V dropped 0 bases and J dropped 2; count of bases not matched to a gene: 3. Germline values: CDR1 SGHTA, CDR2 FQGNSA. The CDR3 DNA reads TGTGCCAGCAGCTTAGCCAGCGGGAGAACCTACAATGAGCAGTTCTTC. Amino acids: CASSLASGRTYNEQFF.

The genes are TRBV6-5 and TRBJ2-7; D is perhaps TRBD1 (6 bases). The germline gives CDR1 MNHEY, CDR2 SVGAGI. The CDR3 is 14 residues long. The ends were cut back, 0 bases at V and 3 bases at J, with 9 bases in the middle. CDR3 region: CASSYSETGYEQYF. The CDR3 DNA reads TGTGCCAGCAGTTACTCGGAGACAGGCTACGAGCAGTACTTC.

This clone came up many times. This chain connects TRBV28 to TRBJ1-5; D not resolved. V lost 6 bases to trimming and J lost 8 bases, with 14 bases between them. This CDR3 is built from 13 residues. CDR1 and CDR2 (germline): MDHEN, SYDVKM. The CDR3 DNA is TGTGCCAGCAGAAGGACGGGCGGTGAGCCCCAGCATTTT. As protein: CASRRTGGEPQHF.

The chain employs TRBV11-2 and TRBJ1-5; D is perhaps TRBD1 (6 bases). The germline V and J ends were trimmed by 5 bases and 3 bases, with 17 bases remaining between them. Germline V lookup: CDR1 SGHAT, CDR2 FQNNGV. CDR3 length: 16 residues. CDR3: CASSGGTGANNQPQHF. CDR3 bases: TGTGCCAGCAGCGGAGGTACGGGGGCAAACAATCAGCCCCAGCATTTT. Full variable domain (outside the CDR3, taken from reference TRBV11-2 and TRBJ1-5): EAGVAQSPRYKIIEKRQSVAFWCNPISGHATLYWYQQILGQGPKLLIQFQNNGVVDDSQLPKDRFSAERLKGVDSTLKIQPAKLEDSAVYLCASSGGTGANNQPQHFGDGTRLSIL.

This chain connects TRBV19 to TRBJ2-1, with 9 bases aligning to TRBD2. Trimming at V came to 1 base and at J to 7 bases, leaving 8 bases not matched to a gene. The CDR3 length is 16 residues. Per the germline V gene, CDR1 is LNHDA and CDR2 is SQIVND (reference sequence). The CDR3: CASSIGGGRAGNEQFF. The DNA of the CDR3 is TGTGCCAGTAGTATAGGGGGCGGGAGGGCCGGGAATGAGCAGTTCTTC.

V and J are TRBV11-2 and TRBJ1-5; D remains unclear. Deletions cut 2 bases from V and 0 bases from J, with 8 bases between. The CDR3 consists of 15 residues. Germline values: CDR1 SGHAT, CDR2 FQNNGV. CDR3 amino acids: CASSLTAGSNQPQHF. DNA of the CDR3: TGTGCCAGCAGCTTAACGGCAGGTAGCAATCAGCCCCAGCATTTT.

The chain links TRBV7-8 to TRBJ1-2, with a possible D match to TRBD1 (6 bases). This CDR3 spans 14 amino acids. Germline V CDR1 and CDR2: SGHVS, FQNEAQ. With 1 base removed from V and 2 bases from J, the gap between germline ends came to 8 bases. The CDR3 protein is CASSLVQGNYGYTF. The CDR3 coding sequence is TGTGCCAGCAGCTTAGTTCAGGGGAACTATGGCTACACCTTC.

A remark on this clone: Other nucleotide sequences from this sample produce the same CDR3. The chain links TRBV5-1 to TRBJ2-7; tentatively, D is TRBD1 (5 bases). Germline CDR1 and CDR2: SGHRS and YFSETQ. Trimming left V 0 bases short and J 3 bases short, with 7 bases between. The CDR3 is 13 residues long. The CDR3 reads CASSLAGNYEQYF. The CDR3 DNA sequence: TGCGCCAGCAGCTTGGCAGGGAACTACGAGCAGTACTTC.

The CDR3 DNA sequence: TGTGCCAGCAGCCCCGGCCCGCGAACCGGGGAGCTGTTTTTT. This sequence encodes CASSPGPRTGELFF. V and J are TRBV7-3 and TRBJ2-2; no clear D. V lost 5 bases and J lost 5, with 12 bases in between. Germline loops: CDR1 SGHTA, CDR2 FQGTGA. The CDR3 covers 14 residues.

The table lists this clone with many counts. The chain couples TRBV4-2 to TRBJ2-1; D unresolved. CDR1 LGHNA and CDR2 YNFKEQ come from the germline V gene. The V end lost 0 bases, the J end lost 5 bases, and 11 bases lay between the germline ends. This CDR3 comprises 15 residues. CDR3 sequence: CASSQEETAHNEQFF. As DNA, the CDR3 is TGTGCCAGCAGCCAAGAAGAGACGGCGCACAATGAGCAGTTCTTC.

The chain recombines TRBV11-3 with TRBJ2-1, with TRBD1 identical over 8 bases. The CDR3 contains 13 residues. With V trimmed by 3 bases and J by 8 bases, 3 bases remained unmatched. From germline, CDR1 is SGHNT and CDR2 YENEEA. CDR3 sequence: CASSFPGGHEQFF. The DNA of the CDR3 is TGTGCCAGCAGCTTTCCAGGGGGCCATGAGCAGTTCTTC.

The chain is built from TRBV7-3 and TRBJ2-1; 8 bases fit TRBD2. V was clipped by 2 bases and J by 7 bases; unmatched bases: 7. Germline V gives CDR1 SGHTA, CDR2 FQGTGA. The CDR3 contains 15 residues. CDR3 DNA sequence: TGTGCCAGCAGCTTAGGCCGGGAGGGCCCGAATGAGCAGTTCTTC. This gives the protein CASSLGREGPNEQFF.

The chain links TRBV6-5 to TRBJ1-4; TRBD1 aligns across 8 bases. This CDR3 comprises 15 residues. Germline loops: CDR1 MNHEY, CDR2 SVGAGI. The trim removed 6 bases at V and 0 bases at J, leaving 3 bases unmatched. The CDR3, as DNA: TGTGCCAGCAGCGCGGACAGGGCAACTAATGAAAAACTGTTTTTT. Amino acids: CASSADRATNEKLFF.

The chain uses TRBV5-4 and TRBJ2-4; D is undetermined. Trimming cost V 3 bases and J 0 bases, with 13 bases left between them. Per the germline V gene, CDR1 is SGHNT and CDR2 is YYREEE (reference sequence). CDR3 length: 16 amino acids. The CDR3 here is CASSSGVSLAKNIQYF. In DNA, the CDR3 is TGTGCCAGCAGCTCTGGGGTTAGTTTAGCCAAAAACATTCAGTACTTC.

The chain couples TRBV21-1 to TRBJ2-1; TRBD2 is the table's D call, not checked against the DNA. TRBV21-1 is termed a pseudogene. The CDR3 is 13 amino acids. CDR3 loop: CASSAWTRGEQFF. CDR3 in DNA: TGTGCCAGCAGCGCCTGGACTCGGGGGGAGCAGTTCTTC.

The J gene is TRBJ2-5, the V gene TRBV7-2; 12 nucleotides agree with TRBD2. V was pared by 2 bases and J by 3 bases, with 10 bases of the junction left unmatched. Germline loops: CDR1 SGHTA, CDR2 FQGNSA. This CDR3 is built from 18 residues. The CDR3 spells CASSLYLAGGPLEETQYF. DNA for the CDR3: TGTGCCAGCAGCTTATACCTAGCGGGAGGGCCCTTAGAAGAGACCCAGTACTTC. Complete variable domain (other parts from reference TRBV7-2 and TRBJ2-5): GAGVSQSPSNKVTEKGKDVELRCDPISGHTALYWYRQSLGQGLEFLIYFQGNSAPDKSGLPSDRFSAERTGGSVSTLTIQRTQQEDSAVYLCASSLYLAGGPLEETQYFGPGTRLLVL.

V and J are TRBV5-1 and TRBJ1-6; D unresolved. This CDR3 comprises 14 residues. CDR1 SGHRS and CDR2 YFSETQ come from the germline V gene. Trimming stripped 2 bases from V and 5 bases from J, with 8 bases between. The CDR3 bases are TGCGCCAGCAGCTTAGACCCGAATAATTCACCCCTCCACTTT. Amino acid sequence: CASSLDPNNSPLHF.

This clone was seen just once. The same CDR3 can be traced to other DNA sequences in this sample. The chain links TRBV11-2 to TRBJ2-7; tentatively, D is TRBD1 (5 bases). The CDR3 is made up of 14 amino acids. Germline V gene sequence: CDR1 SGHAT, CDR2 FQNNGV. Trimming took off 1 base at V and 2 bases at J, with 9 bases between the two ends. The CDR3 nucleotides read TGTGCCAGCAGCTTAGTGGGCAGGGCCTACGAGCAGTACTTC. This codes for CASSLVGRAYEQYF.

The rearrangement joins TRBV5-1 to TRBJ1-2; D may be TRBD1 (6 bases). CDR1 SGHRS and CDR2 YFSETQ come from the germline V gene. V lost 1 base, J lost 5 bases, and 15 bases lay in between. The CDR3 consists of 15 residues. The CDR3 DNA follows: TGCGCCAGCAGCTTGATGAACACAGGGCAATATGGCTACACCTTC. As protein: CASSLMNTGQYGYTF.

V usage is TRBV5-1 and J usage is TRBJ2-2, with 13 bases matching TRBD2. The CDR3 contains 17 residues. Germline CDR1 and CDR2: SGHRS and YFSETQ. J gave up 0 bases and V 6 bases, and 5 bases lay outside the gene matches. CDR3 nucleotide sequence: TGCGCCAGCACCAAAGGACTAGCGGGAGCGAACACCGGGGAGCTGTTTTTT. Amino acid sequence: CASTKGLAGANTGELFF.

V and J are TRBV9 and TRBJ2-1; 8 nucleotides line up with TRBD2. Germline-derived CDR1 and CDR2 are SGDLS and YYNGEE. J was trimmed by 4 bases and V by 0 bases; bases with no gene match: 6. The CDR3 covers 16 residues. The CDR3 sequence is CASSVAGSGTYNEQFF. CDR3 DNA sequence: TGTGCCAGCAGCGTAGCGGGTAGCGGGACGTACAATGAGCAGTTCTTC.

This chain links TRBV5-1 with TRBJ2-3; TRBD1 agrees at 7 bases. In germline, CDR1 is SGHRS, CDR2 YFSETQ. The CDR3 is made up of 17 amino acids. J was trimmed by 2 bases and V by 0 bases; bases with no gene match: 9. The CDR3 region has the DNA TGCGCCAGCAGCTTGGCCCTCTTACAGGGGTTCACAGATACGCAGTATTTT. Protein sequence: CASSLALLQGFTDTQYF.

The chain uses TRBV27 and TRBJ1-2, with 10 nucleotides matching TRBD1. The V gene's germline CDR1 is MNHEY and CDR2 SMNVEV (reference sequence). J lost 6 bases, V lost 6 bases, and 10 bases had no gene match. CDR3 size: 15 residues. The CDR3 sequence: CASSSWDRGSDGYTF. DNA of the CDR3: TGTGCCAGCAGCTCTTGGGACAGGGGTAGCGATGGCTACACCTTC.

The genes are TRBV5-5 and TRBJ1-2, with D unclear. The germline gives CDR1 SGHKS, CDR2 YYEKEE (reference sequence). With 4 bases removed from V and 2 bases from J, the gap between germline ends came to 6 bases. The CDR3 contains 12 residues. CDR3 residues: CASSPDNYGYTF. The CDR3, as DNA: TGTGCCAGCAGCCCGGACAACTATGGCTACACCTTC.

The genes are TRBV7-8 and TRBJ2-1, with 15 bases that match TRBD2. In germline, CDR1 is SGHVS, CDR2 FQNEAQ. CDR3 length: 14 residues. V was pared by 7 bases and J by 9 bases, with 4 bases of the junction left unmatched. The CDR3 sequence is CASTRTSGRVEQFF. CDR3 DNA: TGTGCCAGCACAAGGACTAGCGGGAGGGTTGAGCAGTTCTTC.

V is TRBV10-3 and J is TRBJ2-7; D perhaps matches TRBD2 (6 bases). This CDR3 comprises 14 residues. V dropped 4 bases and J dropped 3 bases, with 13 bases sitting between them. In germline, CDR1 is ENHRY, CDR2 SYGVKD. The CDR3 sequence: CAISVRGEHYEQYF. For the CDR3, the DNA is TGTGCCATCAGTGTGCGGGGTGAGCACTACGAGCAGTACTTC.

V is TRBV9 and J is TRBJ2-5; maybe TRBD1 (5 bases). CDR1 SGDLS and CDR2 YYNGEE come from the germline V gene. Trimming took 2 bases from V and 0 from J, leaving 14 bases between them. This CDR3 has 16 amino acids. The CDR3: CASSVSPTAYQETQYF. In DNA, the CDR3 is TGTGCCAGCAGCGTCTCCCCGACAGCTTACCAAGAGACCCAGTACTTC.